This T cell receptor beta chain was recorded in a study of cytomegalovirus exposure and HLA in healthy donors. In the study overall: When 350 to 500 donors were genotyped, over 80% of them were found to fall in the Caucasian-associated ancestry cluster.

V shed 6 bases, J shed 3 bases, and the junction held 2 bases outside the gene matches. The CDR3 spans 13 residues. CDR1 is SNHLY, CDR2 FYNNEI, per germline. The PCR had 60 Vbeta and 13 Jbeta primers. TCRdb's table, derived via immunoSEQ multiplex PCR, lists solely in-frame clones and lacks some. The table records 55,000 to 70,000 clones, about 84% of them present only once. Input material: PBMCs. The receptor's source is a male donor in good health and CMV-seronegative. V gene TRBV2 combines with J gene TRBJ2-1, with 7 positions matching TRBD1. The chain's CDR3 is CASSRDSYNEQFF. Here the CDR3 DNA reads TGTGCCAGCAGCCGGGACAGCTACAATGAGCAGTTCTTC.